The 30 T cell receptor beta chains below were found in one sample sequenced in a study of cytomegalovirus exposure and HLA in healthy donors. 13 Jbeta primers and 60 Vbeta primers were used for the PCR. The repertoire was sequenced with immunoSEQ multiplex PCR; TCRdb's copy has only in-frame clones and lacks some. This sample has roughly 180,000 clones, with 76% found just once. The material sequenced was PBMCs. These TCRs come from a woman aged 30 to 39 in good health and CMV-seropositive.

The chain joins TRBV7-9 to TRBJ1-2; perhaps TRBD1 as D (5 bases). The CDR3 runs to 16 residues. Looked up from germline, CDR1 is SEHNR and CDR2 is FQNEAQ (reference sequence). Trimming left V 4 bases short and J 7 bases short, with 22 bases between. The DNA of the CDR3 is TGTGCCAGCAGCTCCGAAAACCTCTCAGGGTCGGGTGGCTACACCTTC. Its translation is CASSSENLSGSGGYTF.

The V and J genes are TRBV5-4 and TRBJ2-7; TRBD1 might be the D (6 bases). V lost 2 bases and J 5 bases, leaving 11 bases between the germline ends. The CDR3 extends over 13 amino acids. The germline gives CDR1 SGHNT, CDR2 YYREEE (reference sequence). CDR3 amino acids: CASSFSRGNEQYF. Written as DNA, the CDR3 is TGTGCCAGCAGCTTTAGCAGGGGAAACGAGCAGTACTTC.

Written as DNA, the CDR3 is TGTGCCAGCTCGACGGGAGGGGGGGTGGGTTCACCCCTCCACTTT. Protein sequence: CASSTGGGVGSPLHF. The V and J genes are TRBV6-6 and TRBJ1-6; possible D gene TRBD1, 6 bases. V lost 8 bases, J lost 9 bases, and 20 bases lay in between. CDR3 length equals 15 residues. Germline-derived CDR1 and CDR2 are MNHNY and SVGAGI (reference sequence).

In regard to this clone: The same CDR3 is also encoded by other DNA sequences in this sample. V gene TRBV11-3 combines with J gene TRBJ2-2; 16 positions agree with TRBD2. CDR1 and CDR2 from the germline V gene are SGHNT and YENEEA. The V and J ends lost 5 bases and 5 bases, in that order; junction bases with no gene match: 8. The CDR3 runs to 18 residues. The DNA of the CDR3 is TGTGCCAGCAGCGGAACCGGGACTAGCGGGGGGGTTACCGGGGAGCTGTTTTTT. Translation gives CASSGTGTSGGVTGELFF.

This clone showed up just a few times. The rearrangement uses TRBV6-5 and TRBJ1-2; D possibly corresponds to TRBD1 (6 bases). From germline, CDR1 is MNHEY and CDR2 SVGAGI. The CDR3 covers 15 residues. Trimming pared 0 bases from V and 6 bases from J, leaving 14 bases between. The CDR3 loop reads CASSYSPRGPDGYTF. CDR3 DNA: TGTGCCAGCAGTTACTCGCCCAGGGGCCCGGATGGCTACACCTTC.

The CDR3 bases are TGTGCCAGCAGCTCCGGACAGAAAAGGAATGAAAAACTGTTTTTT. Translating gives CASSSGQKRNEKLFF. The rearrangement joins TRBV5-4 to TRBJ1-4; D is possibly TRBD1 (6 bases). V was clipped by 3 bases and J by 5 bases, with 14 bases between them. The length of the CDR3 is 15 residues. The germline V gene has CDR1 SGHNT and CDR2 YYREEE (reference sequence).

CDR3 sequence (DNA): TGTGCCAGCAGTTTAAGGACAGGAGTTAATGAGCAGTTCTTC. Translated: CASSLRTGVNEQFF. The chain has TRBV27 and TRBJ2-1, with TRBD1 identical over 7 bases. In germline, CDR1 is MNHEY, CDR2 SMNVEV (reference sequence). There are 14 residues in the CDR3. Trimming removed 2 bases from V and 7 bases from J; junction bases left unmatched: 5.

This chain links TRBV2 with TRBJ2-2; 9 bases fit TRBD1. From germline, CDR1 is SNHLY and CDR2 FYNNEI. CDR3 size: 14 residues. The trim removed 8 bases at V and 5 bases at J, leaving 6 bases unmatched. This CDR3 reads CASRGDRVTGELFF. The DNA of the CDR3 is TGTGCCAGCCGTGGGGACAGGGTAACCGGGGAGCTGTTTTTT.

This clone was seen once. The J gene is TRBJ1-4, the V gene TRBV19; TRBD1 aligns across 8 bases. V lost 6 bases and J lost 8; bases outside the gene matches: 11. CDR1 is LNHDA and CDR2 is SQIVND in the germline V gene (reference sequence). This CDR3 contains 15 residues. CDR3 coding DNA: TGTGCCAGTAGCCAGGGGGGGACAGGCCACGAAAAACTGTTTTTT. Its protein is CASSQGGTGHEKLFF.

The chain has TRBV5-1 and TRBJ1-2; a possible D gene is TRBD1 (5 bases). CDR1 and CDR2 (germline): SGHRS, YFSETQ. The CDR3 extends over 16 amino acids. V lost 3 bases, J lost 0 bases, and 15 bases lay in between. CDR3: CASSWGGVEANYGYTF. The CDR3 nucleotides are TGCGCCAGCAGCTGGGGGGGGGTGGAAGCTAACTATGGCTACACCTTC.

The genes are TRBV7-3 and TRBJ2-5, with D unclear. Germline V gives CDR1 SGHTA, CDR2 FQGTGA. Trimming left V 5 bases short and J 0 bases short, with 7 bases between. The CDR3 runs 13 residues. The DNA of the CDR3 is TGTGCCAGCAGCCCCTCGTACCAAGAGACCCAGTACTTC. It encodes CASSPSYQETQYF.

The rearrangement joins TRBV28 to TRBJ1-6; perhaps TRBD1 as D (6 bases). This CDR3 has 15 residues. V gave up 2 bases and J gave up 10 bases, with 15 bases separating them. The germline gives CDR1 MDHEN, CDR2 SYDVKM. Written as DNA, the CDR3 is TGTGCCAGCAGTTTAAGCTTACAGGGTGAATCACCCCTCCACTTT. Its protein product is CASSLSLQGESPLHF.

The rearrangement links TRBV19 to TRBJ1-5; D uncertain. The V gene's germline CDR1 is LNHDA and CDR2 SQIVND (reference sequence). The CDR3 covers 15 residues. The V gene lost 11 bases and the J gene lost 0 bases, with 17 bases spanning the gap. The CDR3 nucleotides read TGTGCCGTCAGTAGAACAGCTTATAGCAATCAGCCCCAGCATTTT. Translation: CAVSRTAYSNQPQHF.

CDR3 coding DNA: TGTGCCAGCAGCTTAGGAGGTTTCCGGGAGACCCAGTACTTC. This translates into CASSLGGFRETQYF. The chain is built from TRBV7-2 and TRBJ2-5, with D unclear. The V end was cut by 1 base, the J end by 5 bases, with 11 bases between. The CDR3 loop spans 14 amino acids. The germline CDR1 and CDR2 sequences are SGHTA and FQGNSA.

The V call is TRBV18, the J call TRBJ2-7; D might be TRBD1 (5 bases). The germline CDR1 and CDR2 sequences are KGHSH and LQKENI. Deletions cut 3 bases from V and 4 bases from J, with 10 bases between. The CDR3 consists of 13 residues. The CDR3: CASSPFQGYEQYF. The CDR3, as DNA: TGTGCCAGCTCACCTTTCCAGGGTTACGAGCAGTACTTC.

The J gene is TRBJ1-1, the V gene TRBV28; 8 bases agree with TRBD1. The V segment lost 1 base and the J segment 9 bases; nucleotides outside the gene matches: 10. This CDR3 contains 15 residues. CDR1 MDHEN and CDR2 SYDVKM come from the germline V gene. CDR3 residues: CASSLSGQGITKAFF. In nucleotides, the CDR3 is TGTGCCAGCAGTTTATCCGGACAGGGTATTACCAAAGCTTTCTTT.

In its sample, this clone was seen once. The CDR3 loop is CAISESLAGEGADTQYF. The CDR3 nucleotides read TGTGCCATCAGTGAGTCGTTAGCGGGGGAAGGAGCAGATACGCAGTATTTT. The chain uses TRBV10-3 and TRBJ2-3, with 9 bases aligning to TRBD2. J lost 4 bases, V lost 0 bases, and 8 bases had no gene match. The CDR3 runs 17 residues. In germline, CDR1 is ENHRY, CDR2 SYGVKD.

This chain connects TRBV12-2 to TRBJ1-1. TRBV12-2 is reported as a pseudogene. The CDR3 has 12 residues. The CDR3 loop reads CASRPTGTEAFF. Here the CDR3 DNA reads TGTGCAAGTCGCCCAACCGGTACTGAAGCTTTCTTT.

J is TRBJ2-3 and V is TRBV5-4, with TRBD2 as a possible D gene (5 bases). V gave up 3 bases and J gave up 3 bases, with 8 bases separating them. The CDR3 totals 13 residues. From germline, CDR1 is SGHNT and CDR2 YYREEE (reference sequence). The chain's CDR3 is CASSSSSTDTQYF. The DNA for the CDR3 is TGTGCCAGCAGCTCTAGCTCTACAGATACGCAGTATTTT.

As to this clone: The identical CDR3 is also encoded by other nucleotide sequences in the sample. This rearrangement joins TRBV5-6 to TRBJ2-7; possible D gene TRBD1, 5 bases. Germline-derived CDR1 and CDR2 are SGHDT and YYEEEE. This CDR3 is built from 13 residues. The V gene lost 0 bases and the J gene lost 1 base, with 5 bases spanning the gap. CDR3 coding DNA: TGTGCCAGCAGCTTGGGACAGTCCTACGAGCAGTACTTC. Translation: CASSLGQSYEQYF.

The J gene is TRBJ1-4, the V gene TRBV5-1, with 8 bases fitting TRBD1. This CDR3 has 16 residues. Germline V gene sequence: CDR1 SGHRS, CDR2 YFSETQ. Trimming removed 0 bases from V and 4 bases from J; junction bases left unmatched: 5. Here the CDR3 DNA reads TGCGCCAGCAGCTTGGGCCCGGGACAGGATAATGAAAAACTGTTTTTT. Translation: CASSLGPGQDNEKLFF.

The J gene is TRBJ2-2, the V gene TRBV11-3; 8 bases map to TRBD2. Trimming cost V 5 bases and J 6 bases; bases outside gene matches: 2. Germline V gene data show CDR1 as SGHNT and CDR2 as YENEEA. The CDR3 length is 13 residues. The CDR3 sequence is CASSPLAAGELFF. The CDR3 coding sequence is TGTGCCAGCAGCCCACTAGCGGCCGGGGAGCTGTTTTTT.

This chain connects TRBV10-3 to TRBJ2-2, with TRBD1 matching 12 bases. The CDR3 covers 15 residues. V lost 6 bases, J lost 4 bases, and 3 bases stayed unmatched. Germline V gives CDR1 ENHRY, CDR2 SYGVKD. CDR3 coding DNA: TGTGCCATCAGGGGACAGGGGGCGAGCACCGGGGAGCTGTTTTTT. It codes for CAIRGQGASTGELFF.

This clone has a handful of counts. This chain connects TRBV5-1 to TRBJ2-1; 8 nucleotides agree with TRBD2. V was clipped by 2 bases and J by 10 bases; unmatched bases: 11. The V gene's germline CDR1 is SGHRS and CDR2 YFSETQ. This CDR3 spans 15 amino acids. The CDR3 nucleotides read TGCGCCAGCAGCTTATCTAGCGGGCCATTGAGGGAGCAGTTCTTC. It is translated as CASSLSSGPLREQFF. Full variable domain (outside the CDR3, taken from reference TRBV5-1 and TRBJ2-1): KAGVTQTPRYLIKTRGQQVTLSCSPISGHRSVSWYQQTPGQGLQFLFEYFSETQRNKGNFPGRFSGRQFSNSRSEMNVSTLELGDSALYLCASSLSSGPLREQFFGPGTRLTVL.

The J gene is TRBJ2-2, the V gene TRBV5-1, with 11 bases matching TRBD2. With 3 bases clipped from V and 2 bases from J, the junction kept 12 bases outside the gene matches. CDR1 and CDR2 (germline): SGHRS, YFSETQ. The CDR3 has 19 residues. The CDR3 DNA follows: TGCGCCAGCAGCTACCTCCCGCTAGCGGGGGGATTCAACACCGGGGAGCTGTTTTTT. It codes for CASSYLPLAGGFNTGELFF.

This chain joins TRBV5-1 and TRBJ2-3; D uncertain. This CDR3 is 12 amino acids long. V lost 1 base, J lost 8 bases, and 8 bases lay in between. CDR1 and CDR2 from the germline V gene are SGHRS and YFSETQ. The CDR3 nucleotides read TGCGCCAGCAGCTTGACCCCGGGTACGCAGTATTTT. Residues: CASSLTPGTQYF.

The sample holds a few counts of this clone. V gene TRBV7-9 combines with J gene TRBJ1-1; 8 bases map to TRBD1. J lost 3 bases, V lost 6 bases, and 15 bases had no gene match. Germline CDR1 reads SEHNR; CDR2 reads FQNEAQ (reference sequence). This CDR3 spans 17 amino acids. CDR3 loop: CASRTQSDRGLYTEAFF. Here the CDR3 DNA reads TGTGCCAGCAGAACCCAGTCCGACAGGGGACTTTACACTGAAGCTTTCTTT.

The chain uses TRBV12-5 and TRBJ1-1; 8 bases map to TRBD1. V was pared by 6 bases and J by 6 bases, with 15 bases of the junction left unmatched. CDR3 length: 16 residues. Looked up from germline, CDR1 is LGHNT and CDR2 is FRNRAP. CDR3 nucleotides: TGTGCTAGTGGGATATTACAGGGGGTTATGAATTCTGAAGCTTTCTTT. Translating gives CASGILQGVMNSEAFF.

The rearrangement uses TRBV5-1 and TRBJ1-3, with 8 bases identical to TRBD1. Germline CDR1 is SGHRS and CDR2 is YFSETQ. J was trimmed by 4 bases and V by 4 bases; bases with no gene match: 7. This CDR3 comprises 15 residues. CDR3 coding DNA: TGCGCCAGCAGCCCGGGACAGGCCTCGGGAAACACCATATATTTT. Encoded protein: CASSPGQASGNTIYF.

This chain joins TRBV7-2 and TRBJ2-2; 10 bases are a match to TRBD1. Germline CDR1 and CDR2: SGHTA and FQGNSA. The CDR3 is 15 residues long. The trim removed 4 bases at V and 4 bases at J, leaving 3 bases unmatched. The CDR3 nucleotides are TGTGCCAGCAGCTGGCGGACAGGGGGCACCGGGGAGCTGTTTTTT. It codes for CASSWRTGGTGELFF.